Below, 18 T cell receptor beta chains from the same sample are listed, as sequenced in a study of graft-versus-host responses after intestinal transplantation. CFSE-labeled responder cells (approximately 200,000) were plated with approximately 200,000 irradiated, violet-dye-labeled stimulator cells. Generated by immunoSEQ multiplex PCR, the TCRdb table keeps only in-frame clones and is missing some. The table includes thousands of clones, approximately 30% detected once. Here the sequenced sample was alloreactive CD8+ T cells from a mixed lymphocyte reaction culture, taken before transplantation. This sample's subset: CFSE-low proliferating T cells sorted from roughly six-day pre-transplant mixed lymphocyte reaction (GvH or HvG direction). These receptors all come from a human patient who was an organ donor for intestinal transplantation.

The V call is TRBV5-1, the J call TRBJ2-6; maybe TRBD2 (5 bases). This CDR3 comprises 12 residues. The V gene lost 0 bases and the J gene lost 12 bases, with 7 bases spanning the gap. Germline loops: CDR1 SGHRS, CDR2 YFSETQ. The CDR3 protein is CASSLDAGVLTF. CDR3 coding DNA: TGCGCCAGCAGCTTGGACGCGGGCGTCCTGACTTTC.

The chain joins TRBV6-1 to TRBJ2-2, with 8 bases fitting TRBD1. V lost 8 bases, J lost 4 bases, and 3 bases stayed unmatched. The CDR3 runs 13 residues. The V gene's germline CDR1 is MNHNS and CDR2 SASEGT. CDR3 nucleotides: TGTGCCAGCTATACAGGGGGCACCGGGGAGCTGTTTTTT. Translating gives CASYTGGTGELFF.

There are a few counts of this clone. This chain joins TRBV15 and TRBJ2-7; 7 bases fit TRBD2. The CDR3 has 14 residues. CDR1 LNHNV and CDR2 YYDKDF come from the germline V gene (reference sequence). Unmatched junction bases numbered 9, after V lost 8 bases and J lost 2 bases. CDR3 DNA: TGTGCCACCGGCCCGGGGAGGGGCGCCTACGAGCAGTACTTC. Translated, it gives CATGPGRGAYEQYF.

The J gene is TRBJ2-3, the V gene TRBV4-3, with D unclear. The CDR3 loop spans 14 amino acids. V lost 3 bases to trimming and J lost 2 bases, with 9 bases between them. CDR1 and CDR2 from the germline V gene are LGHNA and YSLEER. The chain's CDR3 is CASSHTVFTDTQYF. CDR3 sequence (DNA): TGCGCCAGCAGCCATACGGTCTTCACAGATACGCAGTATTTT.

This chain uses TRBV6-1 with TRBJ2-3, with 9 bases identical to TRBD2. This CDR3 region has 16 residues. J was trimmed by 4 bases and V by 3 bases; bases with no gene match: 8. Germline-derived CDR1 and CDR2 are MNHNS and SASEGT. DNA for the CDR3: TGTGCCAGCAGTGACCCGGGTAGCGGGAGACCAGATACGCAGTATTTT. As protein: CASSDPGSGRPDTQYF.

This chain joins TRBV10-3 and TRBJ2-1; TRBD2 agrees at 7 bases. CDR1 is ENHRY, CDR2 SYGVKD, per germline. The V and J ends lost 3 bases and 5 bases, in that order; junction bases with no gene match: 10. The CDR3 has 16 amino acids. CDR3 residues: CAISERSGTIDNEQFF. The CDR3 DNA reads as TGTGCCATCAGTGAAAGGTCGGGGACTATCGACAATGAGCAGTTCTTC.

The chain uses TRBV7-8 and TRBJ1-2, with D possibly being TRBD1 (5 bases). V shed 4 bases and J shed 6 bases, with 12 bases lying between them. The CDR3 consists of 13 residues. Germline CDR1 reads SGHVS; CDR2 reads FQNEAQ. CDR3 bases: TGTGCCAGCAGCTCCCAGGGTGTTGATGGCTACACCTTC. Translated: CASSSQGVDGYTF.

This clone is classed as medium-sized. The genes are TRBV6-4 and TRBJ2-3; 12 bases line up with TRBD2. J lost 4 bases, V lost 3 bases, and 5 bases had no gene match. CDR3 size: 16 residues. The germline gives CDR1 MRHNA, CDR2 SNTAGT. CDR3 DNA: TGTGCCAGCAGTGAGAACCTAGCGGGGGGGCCAGATACGCAGTATTTT. Its translation is CASSENLAGGPDTQYF.

This clone was observed a few times. The chain has TRBV6-4 and TRBJ2-4; a weak D match, TRBD2 (5 bases). V lost 2 bases to trimming and J lost 0 bases, with 14 bases between them. CDR1 is MRHNA and CDR2 is SNTAGT in the germline V gene. The CDR3 covers 17 residues. CDR3 sequence: CASSDERAELAKNIQYF. CDR3 coding DNA: TGTGCCAGCAGTGACGAAAGAGCGGAACTAGCCAAAAACATTCAGTACTTC.

The J gene is TRBJ1-1, the V gene TRBV7-9, with TRBD1 matching 9 bases. The germline gives CDR1 SEHNR, CDR2 FQNEAQ (reference sequence). V was clipped by 6 bases and J by 5 bases; unmatched bases: 10. This CDR3 is built from 15 residues. CDR3 DNA: TGTGCCAGCAGTCCCCCAGGGACAGGGACGACTGAAGCTTTCTTT. Translated, it gives CASSPPGTGTTEAFF. Together with reference TRBV7-9 and TRBJ1-1, the CDR3 gives the full variable domain: DTGVSQNPRHKITKRGQNVTFRCDPISEHNRLYWYRQTLGQGPEFLTYFQNEAQLEKSRLLSDRFSAERPKGSFSTLEIQRTEQGDSAMYLCASSPPGTGTTEAFFGQGTRLTVV.

This chain joins TRBV19 and TRBJ1-1; 8 bases line up with TRBD1. The germline gives CDR1 LNHDA, CDR2 SQIVND (reference sequence). The CDR3 is made up of 16 amino acids. With V trimmed by 7 bases and J by 1 base, 11 bases remained unmatched. The CDR3: CASTTHARGPNTEAFF. CDR3 sequence (DNA): TGTGCCAGTACCACACATGCCAGGGGGCCGAACACTGAAGCTTTCTTT.

This clone was detected only a few times. The J gene is TRBJ1-5, the V gene TRBV25-1; the match to TRBD1 covers 7 bases. In germline, CDR1 is MGHDK, CDR2 SYGVNS. J was trimmed by 4 bases and V by 2 bases; bases with no gene match: 8. The CDR3 is made up of 16 amino acids. This CDR3 is CASSESPRDSNQPQHF. The CDR3 DNA follows: TGTGCCAGCAGTGAAAGCCCTCGGGACAGTAATCAGCCCCAGCATTTT.

Relative to its sample, this clone is medium-sized. The V call is TRBV4-3, the J call TRBJ1-5, with TRBD1 matching over 7 bases. The germline gives CDR1 LGHNA, CDR2 YSLEER. The CDR3 is 15 residues long. J lost 6 bases, V lost 3 bases, and 8 bases had no gene match. For the CDR3, the DNA is TGCGCCAGCAGCCATGAAACAGGGGTTGGTCAGCCCCAGCATTTT. It translates to CASSHETGVGQPQHF.

This clone has more than one count but fewer than ten. The chain employs TRBV6-1 and TRBJ2-1; D unresolved. V lost 8 bases and J lost 6, with 8 bases in between. Germline V gene sequence: CDR1 MNHNS, CDR2 SASEGT. CDR3 length: 11 amino acids. Written as DNA, the CDR3 is TGTGCCAGCGAGGAAGCCAATGAGCAGTTCTTC. It is translated as CASEEANEQFF.

This clone is labeled as medium-sized (0.01 to 0.1%). This chain links TRBV7-9 with TRBJ1-6; 7 bases map to TRBD1. Germline V gives CDR1 SEHNR, CDR2 FQNEAQ (reference sequence). Trimming took 7 bases from V and 5 from J; bases not matched to a gene: 8. The CDR3 totals 15 residues. Here the CDR3 reads CASTPPGTDNSPLHF. The CDR3, as DNA: TGTGCCAGCACCCCGCCAGGGACAGATAATTCACCCCTCCACTTT. The whole variable domain, filled in from reference TRBV7-9 and TRBJ1-6, reads DTGVSQNPRHKITKRGQNVTFRCDPISEHNRLYWYRQTLGQGPEFLTYFQNEAQLEKSRLLSDRFSAERPKGSFSTLEIQRTEQGDSAMYLCASTPPGTDNSPLHFGNGTRLTVT.

The rearrangement uses TRBV11-2 and TRBJ2-3; 11 bases are shared with TRBD1. With 3 bases clipped from V and 2 bases from J, the junction kept 4 bases outside the gene matches. The CDR3 has 16 amino acids. Germline CDR1 and CDR2: SGHAT and FQNNGV. The CDR3 coding sequence is TGTGCCAGCAGCTTGGACAGGGGGCCCTTCACAGATACGCAGTATTTT. Translation: CASSLDRGPFTDTQYF.

The rearrangement uses TRBV5-4 and TRBJ1-1; perhaps TRBD1 as D (6 bases). The CDR3 consists of 15 residues. CDR1 SGHNT and CDR2 YYREEE come from the germline V gene (reference sequence). V lost 0 bases to trimming and J lost 1 base, with 10 bases between them. As DNA, the CDR3 is TGTGCCAGCAGCTTGGAGAGGGGGTCGAACACTGAAGCTTTCTTT. The encoded protein is CASSLERGSNTEAFF.

The chain carries TRBV5-6 and TRBJ1-1, with D hard to call. Trimming removed 2 bases at V and 8 bases at J, with 13 bases between. The CDR3 has 13 amino acids. CDR1 is SGHDT and CDR2 is YYEEEE in the germline V gene. The CDR3 loop is CASSFGWEGEAFF. In DNA form, the CDR3 reads TGTGCCAGCAGCTTCGGGTGGGAGGGAGAAGCTTTCTTT.